Each of the 6 T cell receptor beta chains below was sequenced from the same sample in a study of T cells in localized non-small cell lung cancer. The assay was immunoSEQ multiplex PCR, and TCRdb's table has in-frame clones only and misses some. This repertoire shows 40,000 or so clones, around 75% found once; its top ten account for roughly 36%. Sequenced material: PBMCs, taken before any cancer treatment. These receptor sequences come from a woman between 35 and 70 years old with stage II squamous cell lung carcinoma.

This chain uses TRBV4-2 with TRBJ2-3; 9 bases fit TRBD2. V was clipped by 0 bases and J by 7 bases; unmatched bases: 8. Germline-derived CDR1 and CDR2 are LGHNA and YNFKEQ. This CDR3 is 16 amino acids long. CDR3 in amino acids: CASSQDKGLARYTQYF. As DNA, the CDR3 is TGTGCCAGCAGCCAAGATAAGGGACTAGCTAGGTATACGCAGTATTTT.

The chain carries TRBV2 and TRBJ2-3; perhaps TRBD1 as D (6 bases). CDR1 is SNHLY, CDR2 FYNNEI, per germline. V was shortened by 8 bases and J by 1 base, with 10 bases between the two germline ends. The CDR3 is 13 residues long. This chain's CDR3 is CASGAGGTDTQYF. Here the CDR3 DNA reads TGTGCCAGCGGGGCAGGGGGCACAGATACGCAGTATTTT.

This clone was picked up one time. This chain joins TRBV11-3 and TRBJ2-2, with D tentatively TRBD1 (6 bases). This CDR3 has 15 residues. V was trimmed by 5 bases and J by 0 bases, leaving 10 bases between them. Per the germline V gene, CDR1 is SGHNT and CDR2 is YENEEA. CDR3 in DNA: TGTGCCAGCAGCCCAAGGACAGCGAACACCGGGGAGCTGTTTTTT. It encodes CASSPRTANTGELFF.

CDR3 DNA: TGTGCCAGCAGCTGGGACAAATTGAACACTGAAGCTTTCTTT. It specifies CASSWDKLNTEAFF. This rearrangement joins TRBV5-4 to TRBJ1-1, with D perhaps matching TRBD1 (6 bases). The germline CDR1 and CDR2 sequences are SGHNT and YYREEE (reference sequence). The length of the CDR3 is 14 residues. Trimming cost V 3 bases and J 0 bases, with 9 bases left between them.

The chain couples TRBV18 to TRBJ2-3; 12 positions agree with TRBD2. Looked up from germline, CDR1 is KGHSH and CDR2 is LQKENI. V lost 4 bases, J lost 5 bases, and 4 bases stayed unmatched. This CDR3 contains 15 residues. The CDR3 loop reads CASSRGLAGLDTQYF. The CDR3 bases are TGTGCCAGCTCACGGGGACTAGCGGGTCTAGATACGCAGTATTTT.

The rearrangement joins TRBV4-2 to TRBJ1-5; 7 bases match TRBD1. The CDR3 length is 15 residues. Trimming cost V 0 bases and J 1 base; bases outside gene matches: 0. CDR1 LGHNA and CDR2 YNFKEQ come from the germline V gene. CDR3: CASSQDRGSNQPQHF. The CDR3 bases are TGTGCCAGCAGCCAAGACAGGGGGAGCAATCAGCCCCAGCATTTT.